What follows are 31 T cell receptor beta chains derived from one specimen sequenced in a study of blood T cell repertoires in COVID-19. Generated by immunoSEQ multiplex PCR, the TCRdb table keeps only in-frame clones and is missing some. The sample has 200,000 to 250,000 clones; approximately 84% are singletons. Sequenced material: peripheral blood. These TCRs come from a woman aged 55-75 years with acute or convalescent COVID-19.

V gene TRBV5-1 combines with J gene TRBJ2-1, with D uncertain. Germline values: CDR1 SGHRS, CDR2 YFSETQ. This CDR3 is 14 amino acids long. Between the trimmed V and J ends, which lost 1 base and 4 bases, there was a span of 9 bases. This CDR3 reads CASSLSTDYNEQFF. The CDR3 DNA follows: TGCGCCAGCAGCTTGAGTACAGATTACAATGAGCAGTTCTTC.

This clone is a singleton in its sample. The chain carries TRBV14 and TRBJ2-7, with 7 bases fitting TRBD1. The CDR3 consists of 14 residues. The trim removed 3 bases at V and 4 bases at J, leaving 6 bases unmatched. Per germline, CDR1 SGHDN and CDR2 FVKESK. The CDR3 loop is CASSQGDRPYEQYF. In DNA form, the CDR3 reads TGTGCCAGCAGCCAGGGGGACAGACCTTACGAGCAGTACTTC.

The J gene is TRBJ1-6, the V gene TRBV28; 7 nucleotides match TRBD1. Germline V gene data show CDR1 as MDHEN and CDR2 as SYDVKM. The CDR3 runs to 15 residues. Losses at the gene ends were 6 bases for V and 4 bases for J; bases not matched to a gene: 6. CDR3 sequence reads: CASREQDRYNSPLHF. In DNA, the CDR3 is TGTGCCAGCAGGGAACAGGACAGGTATAATTCACCCCTCCACTTT.

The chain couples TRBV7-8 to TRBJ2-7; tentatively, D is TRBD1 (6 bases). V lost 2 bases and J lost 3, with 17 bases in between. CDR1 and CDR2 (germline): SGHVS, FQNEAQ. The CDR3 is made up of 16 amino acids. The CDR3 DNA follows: TGTGCCAGCAGCTTATGGGTAGGGGGAGAAAGCTACGAGCAGTACTTC. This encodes CASSLWVGGESYEQYF.

The DNA for the CDR3 is TGTGGCGTGAGCAGGGACAGGAACACTGAAGCTTTCTTT. Encoded protein: CGVSRDRNTEAFF. This sequence joins TRBV30 and TRBJ1-1; TRBD1 matches 7 bases. CDR3 length equals 13 residues. The germline V gene has CDR1 GTSNPN and CDR2 SVGIG (reference sequence).

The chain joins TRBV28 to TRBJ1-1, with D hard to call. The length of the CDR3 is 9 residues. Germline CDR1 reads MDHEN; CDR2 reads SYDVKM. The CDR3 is CAAGTEAFF. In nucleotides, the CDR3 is TGTGCAGCGGGCACTGAAGCTTTCTTT.

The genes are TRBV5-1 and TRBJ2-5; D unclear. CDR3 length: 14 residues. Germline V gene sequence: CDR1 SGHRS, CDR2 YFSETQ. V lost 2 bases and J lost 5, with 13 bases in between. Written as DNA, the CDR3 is TGCGCCAGCAGCTTTCGGTCAGGTGGGGAGACCCAGTACTTC. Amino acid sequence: CASSFRSGGETQYF. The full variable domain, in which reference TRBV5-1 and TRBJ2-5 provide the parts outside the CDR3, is KAGVTQTPRYLIKTRGQQVTLSCSPISGHRSVSWYQQTPGQGLQFLFEYFSETQRNKGNFPGRFSGRQFSNSRSEMNVSTLELGDSALYLCASSFRSGGETQYFGPGTRLLVL.

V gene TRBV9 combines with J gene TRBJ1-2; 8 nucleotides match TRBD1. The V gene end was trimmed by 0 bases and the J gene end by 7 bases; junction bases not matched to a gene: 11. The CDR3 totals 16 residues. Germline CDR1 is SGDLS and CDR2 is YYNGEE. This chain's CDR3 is CASSVAQGGEFGGYTF. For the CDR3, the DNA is TGTGCCAGCAGCGTAGCACAGGGGGGTGAATTTGGTGGCTACACCTTC.

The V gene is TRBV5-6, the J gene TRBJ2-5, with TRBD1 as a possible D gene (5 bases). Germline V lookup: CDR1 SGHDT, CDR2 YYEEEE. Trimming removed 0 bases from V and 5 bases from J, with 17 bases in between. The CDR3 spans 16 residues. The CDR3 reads CASSLGGGAKTETQYF. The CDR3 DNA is TGTGCCAGCAGCTTGGGAGGTGGGGCCAAAACGGAGACCCAGTACTTC.

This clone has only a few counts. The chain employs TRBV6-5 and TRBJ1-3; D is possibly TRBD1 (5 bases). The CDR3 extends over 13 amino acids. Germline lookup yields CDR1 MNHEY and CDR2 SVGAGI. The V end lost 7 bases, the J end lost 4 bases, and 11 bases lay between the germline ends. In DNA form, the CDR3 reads TGTGCCAGCATGGGGGGTCCCGGAAACACCATATATTTT. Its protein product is CASMGGPGNTIYF.

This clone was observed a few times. The CDR3 DNA reads as TGTGCCAGCAGCCTGGACAGTGATTCACCCCTCCACTTT. As protein: CASSLDSDSPLHF. The chain uses TRBV5-4 and TRBJ1-6; D possibly corresponds to TRBD1 (6 bases). V lost 4 bases and J lost 8, with 10 bases in between. This CDR3 is 13 amino acids long. CDR1 is SGHNT, CDR2 YYREEE, per germline (reference sequence).

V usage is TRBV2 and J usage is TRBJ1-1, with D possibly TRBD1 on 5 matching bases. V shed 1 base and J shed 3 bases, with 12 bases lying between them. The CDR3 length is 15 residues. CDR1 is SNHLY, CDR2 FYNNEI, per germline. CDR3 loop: CASSEVDTTYTEAFF. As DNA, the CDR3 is TGTGCCAGCAGTGAAGTGGACACCACGTACACTGAAGCTTTCTTT.

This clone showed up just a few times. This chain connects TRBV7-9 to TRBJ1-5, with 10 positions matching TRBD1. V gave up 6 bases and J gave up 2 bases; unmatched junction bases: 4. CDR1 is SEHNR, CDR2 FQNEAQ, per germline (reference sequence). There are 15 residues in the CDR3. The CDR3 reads CASSYGTGGNQPQHF. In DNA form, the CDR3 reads TGTGCCAGCAGTTATGGGACAGGGGGCAATCAGCCCCAGCATTTT.

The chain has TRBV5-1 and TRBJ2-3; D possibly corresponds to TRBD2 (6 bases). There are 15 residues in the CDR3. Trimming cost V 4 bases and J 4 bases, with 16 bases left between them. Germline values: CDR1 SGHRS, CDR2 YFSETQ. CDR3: CASSASTSLPDTQYF. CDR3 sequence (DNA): TGCGCCAGCAGCGCCTCCACTAGCTTGCCAGATACGCAGTATTTT.

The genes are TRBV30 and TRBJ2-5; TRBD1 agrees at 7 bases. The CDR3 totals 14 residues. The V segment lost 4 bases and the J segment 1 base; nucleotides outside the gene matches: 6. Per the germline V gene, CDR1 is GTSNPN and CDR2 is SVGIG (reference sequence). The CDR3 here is CAWTRTGFQETQYF. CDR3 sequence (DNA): TGTGCCTGGACCAGGACAGGCTTCCAAGAGACCCAGTACTTC.

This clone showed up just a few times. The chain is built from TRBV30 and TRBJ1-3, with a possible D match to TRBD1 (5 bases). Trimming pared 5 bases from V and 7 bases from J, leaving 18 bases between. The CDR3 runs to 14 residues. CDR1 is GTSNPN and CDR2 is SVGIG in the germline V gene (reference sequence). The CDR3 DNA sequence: TGTGCCTGGTCCCCGGGACTTCGAGGCAACACCATATATTTT. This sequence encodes CAWSPGLRGNTIYF.

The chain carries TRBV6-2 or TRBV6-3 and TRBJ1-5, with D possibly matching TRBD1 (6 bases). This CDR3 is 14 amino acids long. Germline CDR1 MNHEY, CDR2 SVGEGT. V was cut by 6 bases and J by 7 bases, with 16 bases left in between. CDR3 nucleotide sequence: TGTGCCAGCAGCCCGCCGGGGGGCCGGCAGCCCCAGCATTTT. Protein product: CASSPPGGRQPQHF.

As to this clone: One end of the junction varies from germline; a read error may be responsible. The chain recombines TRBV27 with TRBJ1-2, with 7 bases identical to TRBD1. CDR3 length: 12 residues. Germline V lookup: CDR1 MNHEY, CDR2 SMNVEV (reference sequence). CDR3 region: CASSFPLGQLFF. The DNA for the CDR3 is TGTGCCAGCAGTTTCCCCTTGGGACAGCTCTTCTTC.

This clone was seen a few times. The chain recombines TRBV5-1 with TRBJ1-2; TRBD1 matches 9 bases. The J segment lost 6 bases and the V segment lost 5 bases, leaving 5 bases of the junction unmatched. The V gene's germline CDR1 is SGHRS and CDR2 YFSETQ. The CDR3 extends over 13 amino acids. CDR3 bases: TGCGCCAGCAGAACAGGGGGCGCAGATGGCTACACCTTC. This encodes CASRTGGADGYTF.

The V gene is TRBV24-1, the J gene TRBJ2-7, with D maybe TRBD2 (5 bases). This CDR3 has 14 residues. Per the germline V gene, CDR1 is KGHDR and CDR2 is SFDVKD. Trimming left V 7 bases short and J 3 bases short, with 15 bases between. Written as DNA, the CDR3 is TGTGCCACCAGGGCGTCAGAGGGAAACTACGAGCAGTACTTC. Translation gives CATRASEGNYEQYF.

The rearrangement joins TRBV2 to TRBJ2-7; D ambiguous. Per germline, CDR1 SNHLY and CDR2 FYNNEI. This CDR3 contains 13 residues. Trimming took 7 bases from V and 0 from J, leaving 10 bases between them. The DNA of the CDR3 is TGTGCCAGCACTCAGTCGCCCTCCTACGAGCAGTACTTC. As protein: CASTQSPSYEQYF.

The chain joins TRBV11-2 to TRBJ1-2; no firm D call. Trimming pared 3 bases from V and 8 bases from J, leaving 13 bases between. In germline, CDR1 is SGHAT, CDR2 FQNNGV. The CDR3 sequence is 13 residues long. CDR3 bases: TGTGCCAGCAGCTTCGGCGGAGCGGAGGGCTACACCTTC. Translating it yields CASSFGGAEGYTF.

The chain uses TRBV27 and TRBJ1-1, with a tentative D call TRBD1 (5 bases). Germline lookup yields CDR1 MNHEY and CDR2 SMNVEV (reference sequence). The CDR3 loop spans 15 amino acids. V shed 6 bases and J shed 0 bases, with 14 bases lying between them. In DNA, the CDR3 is TGTGCCAGCAGCCGCAACTGGGGGGTGAACACTGAAGCTTTCTTT. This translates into CASSRNWGVNTEAFF.

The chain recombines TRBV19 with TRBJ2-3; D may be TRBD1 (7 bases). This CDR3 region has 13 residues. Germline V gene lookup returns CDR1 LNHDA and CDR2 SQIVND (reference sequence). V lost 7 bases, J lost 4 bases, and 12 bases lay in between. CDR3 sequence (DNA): TGTGCCAGTACCAGGGGGGCCCCAGATACGCAGTATTTT. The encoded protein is CASTRGAPDTQYF. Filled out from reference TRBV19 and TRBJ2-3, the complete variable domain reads DGGITQSPKYLFRKEGQNVTLSCEQNLNHDAMYWYRQDPGQGLRLIYYSQIVNDFQKGDIAEGYSVSREKKESFPLTVTSAQKNPTAFYLCASTRGAPDTQYFGPGTRLTVL.

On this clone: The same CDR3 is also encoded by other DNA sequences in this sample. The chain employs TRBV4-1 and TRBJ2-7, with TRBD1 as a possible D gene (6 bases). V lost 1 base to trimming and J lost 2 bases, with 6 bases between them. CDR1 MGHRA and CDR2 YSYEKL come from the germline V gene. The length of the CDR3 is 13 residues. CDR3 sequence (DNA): TGCGCCAGCAGCCAAGGACAGGCCTACGAGCAGTACTTC. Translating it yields CASSQGQAYEQYF.

The CDR3 sequence: CARGYRRQGKGYTF. The CDR3 DNA is TGTGCCAGGGGCTACCGCCGACAGGGGAAGGGCTACACCTTC. The chain joins TRBV6-5 to TRBJ1-2; 8 nucleotides match TRBD1. CDR1 MNHEY and CDR2 SVGAGI come from the germline V gene. The CDR3 contains 14 residues. V was clipped by 9 bases and J by 8 bases; unmatched bases: 14.

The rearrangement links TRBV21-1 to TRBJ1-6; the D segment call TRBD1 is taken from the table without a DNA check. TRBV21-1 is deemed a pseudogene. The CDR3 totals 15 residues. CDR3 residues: CASSSPGTGRSPLHF. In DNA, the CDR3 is TGTGCCAGCAGCAGTCCCGGGACAGGCCGATCACCCCTCCACTTT.

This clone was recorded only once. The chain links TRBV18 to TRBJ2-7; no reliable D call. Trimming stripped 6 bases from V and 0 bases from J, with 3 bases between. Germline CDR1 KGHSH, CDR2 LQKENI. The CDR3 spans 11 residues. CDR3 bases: TGTGCCAGCTCGAGCTCCTACGAGCAGTACTTC. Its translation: CASSSSYEQYF.

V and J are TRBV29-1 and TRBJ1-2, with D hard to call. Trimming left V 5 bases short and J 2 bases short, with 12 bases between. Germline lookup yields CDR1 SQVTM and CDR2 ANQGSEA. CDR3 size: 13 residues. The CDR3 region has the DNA TGCAGCGTTCCCTCCAGACTAAACTATGGCTACACCTTC. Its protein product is CSVPSRLNYGYTF. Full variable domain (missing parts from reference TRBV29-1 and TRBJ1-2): SAVISQKPSRDICQRGTSLTIQCQVDSQVTMMFWYRQQPGQSLTLIATANQGSEATYESGFVIDKFPISRPNLTFSTLTVSNMSPEDSSIYLCSVPSRLNYGYTFGSGTRLTVV.

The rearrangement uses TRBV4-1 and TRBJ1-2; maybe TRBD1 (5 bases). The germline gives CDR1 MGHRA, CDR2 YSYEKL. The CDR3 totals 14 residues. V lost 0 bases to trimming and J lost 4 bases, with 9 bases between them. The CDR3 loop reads CASSQDHQGYGYTF. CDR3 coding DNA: TGCGCCAGCAGCCAAGACCACCAGGGCTATGGCTACACCTTC.

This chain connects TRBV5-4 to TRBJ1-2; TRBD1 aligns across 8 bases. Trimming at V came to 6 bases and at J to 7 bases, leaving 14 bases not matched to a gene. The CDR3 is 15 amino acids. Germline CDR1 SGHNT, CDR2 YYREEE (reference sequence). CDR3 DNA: TGTGCCAGCACTCCGAACAGGGGGGAGTCAGCTGGCTACACCTTC. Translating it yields CASTPNRGESAGYTF. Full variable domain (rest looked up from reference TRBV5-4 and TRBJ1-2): ETGVTQSPTHLIKTRGQQVTLRCSSQSGHNTVSWYQQALGQGPQFIFQYYREEENGRGNFPPRFSGLQFPNYSSELNVNALELDDSALYLCASTPNRGESAGYTFGSGTRLTVV.